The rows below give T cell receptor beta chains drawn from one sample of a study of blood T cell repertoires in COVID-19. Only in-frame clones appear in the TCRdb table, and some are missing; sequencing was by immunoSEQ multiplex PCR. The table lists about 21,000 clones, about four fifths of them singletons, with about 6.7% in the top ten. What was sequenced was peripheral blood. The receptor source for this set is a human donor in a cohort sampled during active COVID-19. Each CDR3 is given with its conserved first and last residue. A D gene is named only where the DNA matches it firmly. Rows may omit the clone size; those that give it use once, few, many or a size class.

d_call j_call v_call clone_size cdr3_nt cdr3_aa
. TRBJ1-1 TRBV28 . TGTGCCAGCAGTCCATGGGCGGGGACTGAAGCTTTCTTT CASSPWAGTEAFF
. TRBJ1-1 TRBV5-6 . TGTGCCAGCAACTCTCCTAGGGAGGGACGCCCTAAAAACACTGAAGCTTTCTTT CASNSPREGRPKNTEAFF
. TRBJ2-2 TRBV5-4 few TGTGCCAGCAGCGTCCGGACAGCGGCGAACACCGGGGAGCTGTTTTTT CASSVRTAANTGELFF
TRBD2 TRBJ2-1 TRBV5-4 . TGTGCCAGCAGCTTGGCCTCTGGGGCGGGGGGCTACAATGAGCAGTTCTTC CASSLASGAGGYNEQFF
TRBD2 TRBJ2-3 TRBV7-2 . TGTGCCAGCGGGAGGGGACTAGCGGGGGGGAAAGATACGCAGTATTTT CASGRGLAGGKDTQYF
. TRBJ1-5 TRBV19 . TGTGCCAGTAGTATAGTGATCCAGGGGAAGGGACAGCCCCAGCATTTT CASSIVIQGKGQPQHF
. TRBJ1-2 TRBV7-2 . TGTGCCAGCAGCGCTGACAGTCGAACTAACTATGGCTACACCTTC CASSADSRTNYGYTF
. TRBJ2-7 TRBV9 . TGTGCCAGCAGCGTAGGTCCCGGGGAAGGAGAGCAGTACTTC CASSVGPGEGEQYF
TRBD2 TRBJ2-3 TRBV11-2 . TGTGCCAGCAGCTTTTCAGACGGGGGGACGCAGTATTTT CASSFSDGGTQYF
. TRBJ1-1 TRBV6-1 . TGTGCCAGCAGTGAAAGGGGCGCGAGGACTGAAGCTTTCTTT CASSERGARTEAFF
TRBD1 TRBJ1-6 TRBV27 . TGTGCCAGCAGAGCGACAGGGTATAATTCACCCCTCCACTTT CASRATGYNSPLHF
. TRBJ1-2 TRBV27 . TGTGCCAGCAGTACCAGGGGCGGCTATGGCTACACCTTC CASSTRGGYGYTF
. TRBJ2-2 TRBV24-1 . TGTGCCACCAGTGATTTAATGGGGCCCGACACCGGGGAGCTGTTTTTT CATSDLMGPDTGELFF
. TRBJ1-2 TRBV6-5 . TGTGCCAGCAGTATCATTCGGGGTGCGAACTATGGCTACACCTTC CASSIIRGANYGYTF
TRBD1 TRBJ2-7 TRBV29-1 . TGCAGCGTTGCTGGGACAGGGAAAGACTACGAGCAGTACTTC CSVAGTGKDYEQYF
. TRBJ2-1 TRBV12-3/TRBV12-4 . TGTGCCAGCAGTTTCCGAGGTGAGCAGTTCTTC CASSFRGEQFF
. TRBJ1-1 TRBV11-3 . TGTGCCAGCAGCTTAGGTCCAGGGATGCCTGAAGCTTTCTTT CASSLGPGMPEAFF
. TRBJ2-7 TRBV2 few TGTGCCAGCAGCCCGGTTCTCCCTTACGAGCAGTACTTC CASSPVLPYEQYF
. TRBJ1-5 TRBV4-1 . TGCGCCAGCAGCCGCCGCGGGGAAGGAGATCAGCCCCAGCATTTT CASSRRGEGDQPQHF
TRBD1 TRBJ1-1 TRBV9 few TGTGCCAGCAGTACAGGGGTGTTCACTGAAGCTTTCTTT CASSTGVFTEAFF
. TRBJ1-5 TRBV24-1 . TGTGCCACTTCAGGGTCCAATCAGCCCCAGCATTTT CATSGSNQPQHF
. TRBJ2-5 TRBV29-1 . TGCAGCGTTGGGGGCGGGGGCGGAGAGACCCAGTACTTC CSVGGGGGETQYF
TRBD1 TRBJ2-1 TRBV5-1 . TGCGCCAGCAGAGAAGGACAGGCTTACAATGAGCAGTTCTTC CASREGQAYNEQFF
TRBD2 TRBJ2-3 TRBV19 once TGTGCCAGTAGTACGGGGCGGGGGGGACTTTGCACAGATACGCAGTATTTT CASSTGRGGLCTDTQYF
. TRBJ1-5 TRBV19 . TGTGCCAGTAGTATCCAGGGAGGAATGAATCAGCCCCAGCATTTT CASSIQGGMNQPQHF
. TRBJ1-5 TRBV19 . TGTGCCAGTAGCTCCCCCGGGTGGTATAGCAATCAGCCCCAGCATTTT CASSSPGWYSNQPQHF
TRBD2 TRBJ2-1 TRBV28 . TGTGCCAGCAGTTTAGCGGGGGGGGGCCCTCGGGACAATGAGCAGTTCTTC CASSLAGGGPRDNEQFF
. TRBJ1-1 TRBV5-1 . TGCGCCAGCAGCTTGACAGTCGGGGGTGGCACTGAAGCTTTCTTT CASSLTVGGGTEAFF
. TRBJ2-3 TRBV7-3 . TGTGCCAGCAGCTTAACCAGCGGCACAGATACGCAGTATTTT CASSLTSGTDTQYF
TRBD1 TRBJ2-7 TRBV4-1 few TGCGCCAGCAGCCGACAAACGACAGGGAGCTCCTACGAGCAGTACTTC CASSRQTTGSSYEQYF
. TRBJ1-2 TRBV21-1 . TGTGCCAGCAGCAAAGCAAGAGTACCTCAATATGGCTACACCTTC CASSKARVPQYGYTF
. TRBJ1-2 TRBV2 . TGTGCCAGCAGTGAAGTACAGGGATATGGCTACACCTTC CASSEVQGYGYTF
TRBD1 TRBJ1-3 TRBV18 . TGTGCCAGCTCACCACAGGGGACAGGGATCTCTGGAAACACCATATATTTT CASSPQGTGISGNTIYF
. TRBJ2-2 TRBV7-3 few TGTGCCAGCAGCTTAATGAGCGACACCGGGGAGCTGTTTTTT CASSLMSDTGELFF